Each of the 11 T cell receptor beta chains below was sequenced from the same sample in a study of OX40 agonist ivuxolimab in advanced cancers. Sequencing used immunoSEQ multiplex PCR; TCRdb keeps in-frame clones, though not all of them. The table has 70,000 or so clones, around nine tenths seen once; the top ten hold 0.6% to 0.75%. The material was CD4+ or CD8+ T cells sorted from blood, obtained in a trial of the OX40 agonist ivuxolimab. These receptors came from an adult with an advanced solid tumor such as melanoma, head and neck, liver or kidney cancer.

This chain uses TRBV5-5 with TRBJ1-2, with D unclear. The CDR3 is 13 residues long. V dropped 3 bases and J dropped 8 bases, with 14 bases sitting between them. Germline values: CDR1 SGHKS, CDR2 YYEKEE (reference sequence). The CDR3 reads CASSSSAQQGYTF. CDR3 nucleotide sequence: TGTGCCAGCAGCTCCTCGGCCCAGCAGGGCTACACCTTC.

The chain recombines TRBV6-5 with TRBJ1-2, with a weak D call TRBD1 (6 bases). Trimming shortened V by 10 bases and J by 3 bases, and 15 bases separated the two germline ends. Germline lookup yields CDR1 MNHEY and CDR2 SVGAGI. The CDR3 has 13 amino acids. CDR3 residues: CATRRAGDYGYTF. Written as DNA, the CDR3 is TGTGCCACCAGGCGGGCAGGGGACTATGGCTACACCTTC.

The CDR3 coding sequence is TGTGCCAGCGCGCGGGGGGGCAGCACAGATACGCAGTATTTT. Translated, it gives CASARGGSTDTQYF. The V call is TRBV7-2, the J call TRBJ2-3; 9 nucleotides agree with TRBD2. The CDR3 is made up of 14 amino acids. Germline-derived CDR1 and CDR2 are SGHTA and FQGNSA. J lost 0 bases, V lost 8 bases, and 3 bases had no gene match. Full variable domain (remainder filled in from reference TRBV7-2 and TRBJ2-3): GAGVSQSPSNKVTEKGKDVELRCDPISGHTALYWYRQSLGQGLEFLIYFQGNSAPDKSGLPSDRFSAERTGGSVSTLTIQRTQQEDSAVYLCASARGGSTDTQYFGPGTRLTVL.

The chain links TRBV11-2 to TRBJ2-3, with 9 positions matching TRBD1. The ends lost 5 bases at V and 8 bases at J; junction bases unmatched: 2. There are 12 residues in the CDR3. The germline gives CDR1 SGHAT, CDR2 FQNNGV. This CDR3 reads CASSEGQGTQYF. CDR3 nucleotide sequence: TGTGCCAGCAGCGAGGGACAGGGTACGCAGTATTTT.

This sequence joins TRBV5-1 and TRBJ2-7, with TRBD2 matching over 11 bases. The CDR3 has 18 amino acids. V shed 4 bases and J 2 bases; nucleotides not matched to a gene: 14. The germline V gene encodes CDR1 SGHRS and CDR2 YFSETQ. In DNA, the CDR3 is TGCGCCAGCAGCGCATTAGAGCGACTAGCGGGATATCCCTACGAGCAGTACTTC. Its protein product is CASSALERLAGYPYEQYF.

This rearrangement joins TRBV11-2 to TRBJ2-7, with 8 bases fitting TRBD1. The J segment lost 1 base and the V segment lost 1 base, leaving 15 bases of the junction unmatched. Germline CDR1 and CDR2: SGHAT and FQNNGV. The CDR3 length is 19 residues. CDR3 bases: TGTGCCAGCAGCTTAGGCGGGACAGGCGGAAGGTCCGTGTCCTACGAGCAGTACTTC. This translates into CASSLGGTGGRSVSYEQYF.

The rearrangement uses TRBV6-5 and TRBJ2-5, with D hard to call. The V gene lost 1 base and the J gene lost 5 bases, with 8 bases spanning the gap. CDR1 and CDR2 (germline): MNHEY, SVGAGI. The CDR3 is 13 residues long. CDR3 sequence reads: CASSYYSRETQYF. CDR3 nucleotide sequence: TGTGCCAGCAGTTACTATAGCAGGGAGACCCAGTACTTC.

The rearrangement uses TRBV5-1 and TRBJ2-7; 11 bases agree with TRBD1. The J segment lost 4 bases and the V segment lost 4 bases, leaving 4 bases of the junction unmatched. This CDR3 is 14 amino acids long. CDR1 and CDR2 from the germline V gene are SGHRS and YFSETQ. The CDR3 loop reads CASSAGTGGYEQYF. In nucleotides, the CDR3 is TGCGCCAGCAGCGCAGGGACAGGGGGTTACGAGCAGTACTTC.

The V call is TRBV5-1, the J call TRBJ2-7; D is possibly TRBD1 (5 bases). Trimming shortened V by 4 bases and J by 3 bases, and 17 bases separated the two germline ends. The CDR3 has 15 residues. Per germline, CDR1 SGHRS and CDR2 YFSETQ. CDR3 region: CASSPTLNQGYEQYF. The DNA for the CDR3 is TGCGCCAGCAGCCCAACGCTCAACCAGGGCTACGAGCAGTACTTC.

Turning to this clone: Other nucleotide sequences in the sample specify the same CDR3. The chain links TRBV28 to TRBJ1-2; D call uncertain. V dropped 3 bases and J dropped 8 bases, with 7 bases sitting between them. Germline lookup yields CDR1 MDHEN and CDR2 SYDVKM. The CDR3 spans 11 residues. The CDR3 bases are TGTGCCAGCAGTTTGAGAGGCGGCTACACCTTC. Translation: CASSLRGGYTF.

This chain links TRBV5-1 with TRBJ2-2; 14 positions match TRBD2. The J segment lost 3 bases and the V segment lost 3 bases, leaving 1 base of the junction unmatched. CDR1 and CDR2 from the germline V gene are SGHRS and YFSETQ. The CDR3 runs to 16 residues. CDR3 bases: TGCGCCAGCAGCTCGGGACTAGCGGGAGACACCGGGGAGCTGTTTTTT. Its translation: CASSSGLAGDTGELFF.